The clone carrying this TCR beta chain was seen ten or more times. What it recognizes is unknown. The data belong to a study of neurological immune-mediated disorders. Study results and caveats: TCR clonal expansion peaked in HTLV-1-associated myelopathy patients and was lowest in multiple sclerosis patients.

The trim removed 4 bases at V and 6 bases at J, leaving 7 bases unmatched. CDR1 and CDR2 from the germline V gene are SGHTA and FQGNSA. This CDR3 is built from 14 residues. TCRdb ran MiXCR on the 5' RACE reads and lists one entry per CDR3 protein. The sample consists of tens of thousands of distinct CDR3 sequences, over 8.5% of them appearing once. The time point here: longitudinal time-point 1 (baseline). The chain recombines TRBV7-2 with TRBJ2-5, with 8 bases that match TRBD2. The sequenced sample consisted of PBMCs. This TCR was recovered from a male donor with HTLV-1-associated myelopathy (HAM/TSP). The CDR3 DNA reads TGTGCCAGCAGCTCCGGGACTAGTCGCCAGACCCAGTACTTC. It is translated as CASSSGTSRQTQYF.